These 11 T cell receptor beta chains share one sample of origin, sequenced in a study of blood T cell repertoires in COVID-19. The data were produced by immunoSEQ multiplex PCR, yet TCRdb's version contains in-frame clones alone and is incomplete. The sample includes 350,000 to 400,000 clones, roughly 92% of them seen just once. Sample: PBMCs or T cells enriched from blood (not recorded which). These receptor sequences come from a woman aged 40 to 55 who had been exposed to COVID-19.

In its sample, this clone was seen a few times. The rearrangement joins TRBV27 to TRBJ1-2, with D unresolved. Germline V gene data show CDR1 as MNHEY and CDR2 as SMNVEV (reference sequence). Between the trimmed V and J ends, which lost 4 bases and 4 bases, there was a span of 13 bases. The CDR3 sequence is 14 residues long. CDR3 nucleotide sequence: TGTGCCAGCAGTTCCGCAAGCAACCTCTATGGCTACACCTTC. It specifies CASSSASNLYGYTF.

A single count supports this clone. V usage is TRBV19 and J usage is TRBJ2-4; 9 bases fit TRBD2. The V segment lost 3 bases and the J segment 2 bases; nucleotides outside the gene matches: 8. CDR3 size: 17 residues. Germline V gene lookup returns CDR1 LNHDA and CDR2 SQIVND (reference sequence). This CDR3 reads CASSIRAGGNTKNIQYF. The DNA for the CDR3 is TGTGCCAGTAGTATCAGGGCGGGAGGGAATACCAAAAACATTCAGTACTTC. The full variable domain, completed using reference TRBV19 and TRBJ2-4, is DGGITQSPKYLFRKEGQNVTLSCEQNLNHDAMYWYRQDPGQGLRLIYYSQIVNDFQKGDIAEGYSVSREKKESFPLTVTSAQKNPTAFYLCASSIRAGGNTKNIQYFGAGTRLSVL.

The chain couples TRBV5-5 to TRBJ2-7; possible D gene TRBD1, 5 bases. The CDR3 has 18 residues. V was pared by 0 bases and J by 2 bases, with 21 bases between. Germline lookup yields CDR1 SGHKS and CDR2 YYEKEE (reference sequence). The CDR3 spells CASSLETLKGRNPYEQYF. The CDR3 DNA reads as TGTGCCAGCAGCTTGGAGACTTTAAAGGGGCGAAATCCCTACGAGCAGTACTTC.

This clone was seen a few times. The genes are TRBV24-1 and TRBJ2-1; 12 bases line up with TRBD2. J was trimmed by 7 bases and V by 1 base; bases with no gene match: 7. Germline-derived CDR1 and CDR2 are KGHDR and SFDVKD. This CDR3 has 17 residues. This CDR3 is CATSDLASSGRVNEQFF. CDR3 bases: TGTGCCACCAGTGATTTAGCTTCTAGCGGGAGGGTGAATGAGCAGTTCTTC.

This clone was recorded a few times. The chain joins TRBV7-9 to TRBJ1-1; 8 nucleotides align to TRBD1. The CDR3 consists of 14 residues. Germline V gene data show CDR1 as SEHNR and CDR2 as FQNEAQ (reference sequence). Trimming took 2 bases from V and 1 from J; bases not matched to a gene: 0. CDR3 DNA sequence: TGTGCCAGCAGCTTACAGGGGGCGAACACTGAAGCTTTCTTT. This gives the protein CASSLQGANTEAFF.

The V and J genes are TRBV30 and TRBJ1-3, with D maybe TRBD1 (5 bases). This CDR3 has 16 residues. The V gene's germline CDR1 is GTSNPN and CDR2 SVGIG (reference sequence). V was pared by 0 bases and J by 0 bases, with 12 bases between. Here the CDR3 reads CAWSVGAAGSGNTIYF. The CDR3 DNA follows: TGTGCCTGGAGTGTAGGGGCAGCCGGCTCTGGAAACACCATATATTTT.

The chain combines TRBV29-1 with TRBJ2-7, with D unclear. The V gene lost 4 bases and the J gene lost 2 bases, with 9 bases spanning the gap. This CDR3 contains 12 residues. In germline, CDR1 is SQVTM, CDR2 ANQGSEA. This chain's CDR3 is CSVVRGTYEQYF. The DNA of the CDR3 is TGCAGCGTTGTCCGCGGTACCTACGAGCAGTACTTC.

The rearrangement joins TRBV19 to TRBJ1-1; 11 positions agree with TRBD1. CDR3 length: 16 residues. Per germline, CDR1 LNHDA and CDR2 SQIVND (reference sequence). J gave up 7 bases and V 1 base, and 8 bases lay outside the gene matches. The CDR3 here is CASSIAGQGALIEAFF. The CDR3 coding sequence is TGTGCCAGTAGTATAGCCGGACAGGGGGCCCTTATTGAAGCTTTCTTT.

The chain couples TRBV5-1 to TRBJ1-1; TRBD1 aligns across 8 bases. Germline V gene lookup returns CDR1 SGHRS and CDR2 YFSETQ. The CDR3 is 14 amino acids. The trim removed 4 bases at V and 5 bases at J, leaving 7 bases unmatched. The chain's CDR3 is CASSRGTGRTEAFF. The DNA for the CDR3 is TGCGCCAGCAGCCGGGGGACAGGTCGGACTGAAGCTTTCTTT.

This rearrangement joins TRBV18 to TRBJ1-1; TRBD1 is a possible D gene (5 bases). The CDR3 is made up of 19 amino acids. Germline V CDR1 and CDR2: KGHSH, LQKENI. The ends were cut back, 2 bases at V and 1 base at J, with 23 bases in the middle. The CDR3 bases are TGTGCCAGCTCACCAAAGATATTCTCAAATAGAAGGGGGAACACTGAAGCTTTCTTT. It translates to CASSPKIFSNRRGNTEAFF.

The J gene is TRBJ1-2, the V gene TRBV27; the match to TRBD1 covers 7 bases. J was trimmed by 4 bases and V by 4 bases; bases with no gene match: 9. Germline V gene data show CDR1 as MNHEY and CDR2 as SMNVEV (reference sequence). CDR3 length equals 15 residues. The CDR3 loop reads CASSYSTGKVYGYTF. CDR3 DNA: TGTGCCAGCAGTTACTCGACAGGGAAAGTCTATGGCTACACCTTC.